This T cell receptor (beta chain) was documented in a study of T-cell memory formation after mild COVID-19 (dated by TCRdb to 2020 to 2022). Looking at the study overall: TCR sequence clusters from the two donors were found to be largely donor specific. Two young, previously healthy adult volunteers, one female and one male, were included in the cohort. T-cell clones expanding and contracting after mild COVID-19 in two donors were tracked by longitudinal TCRalpha and TCRbeta repertoire sequencing.

For this clonotype: What this receptor recognizes is not known. No base quality values were provided; no much bigger clone lies one nucleotide off.

V is pared back by 1 base and J by 3 bases, with 9 bases lying between the germline termini. CDR1 and CDR2 were assigned from the germline V gene as MGHRA and YSYEKL. The CDR3 measures 14 amino acids from cysteine to phenylalanine. The sequence is cut down to CDR3 DNA, 42 bases in frame from base 1. The run used an Illumina NovaSeq 6000. TCRalpha and TCRbeta cDNA libraries were built by 5'RACE with constant-segment primers, adding sample barcodes and unique molecular identifiers. RNA was extracted from every sample with Trizol reagent. The libraries were amplified in two PCR steps, and the second step added a second sample barcode and Illumina TruSeq adapters. Libraries were sequenced on an Illumina NovaSeq with 2 x 150 bp paired-end reads. The authors' pipeline ran thus. With migec v1.2.7, reads were demultiplexed and then collapsed into UMI-guided consensus sequences. Using mixcr v2.1.11, UMI consensuses were aligned to TRA and TRB V and J templates and then assembled into clonotypes. A clonotype was counted as expanded or contracted only if both edgeR and NoisET called the change significant, with noise models trained on biological replicates. edgeR calls used a false discovery rate-adjusted p below 0.01 and a log2 fold-change threshold of 1. As an exploratory analysis of dynamics, max-normalized trajectories of the 1000 most abundant clonotypes were examined with PCA combined with hierarchical clustering. The CD4 or CD8 phenotype of responding clones was assigned using the separately sequenced CD4+ and CD8+ repertoires. In-frame beta chains were kept once TCRdb had trimmed the public reads at Q25 with fastp and called clones with MiXCR. One record per CDR3 amino acid sequence lists the most common genes and DNA. What appears here as the V and J calls and clone size reflects TCRdb's work, not the paper's. In all, the sample holds about 110,000 distinct CDR3 sequences, and roughly a sixth of those were seen once. The ten largest clones take up roughly 5.5% of the sample.

Ficoll-Paque density gradient centrifugation was used to isolate PBMCs. What the research found in general, with its limitations: Whether the second-wave clones peaking on day 37 were SARS-CoV-2 specific was not confirmed. Some responding clones were detected in pre-infection memory, which suggested that pre-existing cross-reactive memory T cells had joined the SARS-CoV-2 response. From day 15 to 85, contracting clones showed balanced CD4/CD8 phenotypes, whereas a second wave of clones that expanded from day 15 to 37 leaned towards CD4+. The study included only two mild cases, and larger cohorts that include severe cases with pre-infection samples were judged to be necessary. Contracting CD4+ clones were located mainly in the CM and EM memory subsets, whereas CD8+ clones were found to be enriched in EMRA.

The TCR comes from a man aged 18 to 29 who had mild COVID-19 (a few samples of this study predate the infection). The sample titles of this study are shuffled in the database, so cell type and time point are left out; the donor was told from shared clones. The receptor chain draws on TRBV4-1 and TRBJ1-2; the D gene is unclear. Source material: PBMCs or a T cell subset sorted from them (not recorded which). CDR3 protein: CASSQAPSYYGYTF. Here is the DNA: TGCGCCAGCAGCCAAGCCCCCTCGTACTATGGCTACACCTTC.